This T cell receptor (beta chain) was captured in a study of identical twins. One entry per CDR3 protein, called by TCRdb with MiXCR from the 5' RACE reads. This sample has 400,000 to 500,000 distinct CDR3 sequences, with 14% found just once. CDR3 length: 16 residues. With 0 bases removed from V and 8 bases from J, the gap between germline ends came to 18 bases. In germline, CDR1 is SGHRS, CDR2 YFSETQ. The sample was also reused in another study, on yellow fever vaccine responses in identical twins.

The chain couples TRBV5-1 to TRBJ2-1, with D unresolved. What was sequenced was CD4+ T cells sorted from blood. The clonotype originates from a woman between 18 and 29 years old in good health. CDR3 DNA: TGCGCCAGCAGCTTGGTTCGGTCAGTAGGACCGGATGAGCAGTTCTTC. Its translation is CASSLVRSVGPDEQFF.